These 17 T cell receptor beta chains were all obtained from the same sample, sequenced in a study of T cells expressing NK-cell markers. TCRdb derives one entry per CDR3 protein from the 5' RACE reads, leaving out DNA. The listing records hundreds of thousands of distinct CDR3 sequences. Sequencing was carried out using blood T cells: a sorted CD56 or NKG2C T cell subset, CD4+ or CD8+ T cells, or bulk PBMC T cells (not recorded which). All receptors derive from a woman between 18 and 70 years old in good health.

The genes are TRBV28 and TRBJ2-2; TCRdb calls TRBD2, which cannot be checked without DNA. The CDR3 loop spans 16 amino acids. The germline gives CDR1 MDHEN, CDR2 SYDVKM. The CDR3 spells CASNGGGLANTGELFF.

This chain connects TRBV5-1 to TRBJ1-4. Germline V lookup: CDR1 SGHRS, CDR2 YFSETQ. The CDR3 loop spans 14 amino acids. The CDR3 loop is CASSFSRVGEKLFF.

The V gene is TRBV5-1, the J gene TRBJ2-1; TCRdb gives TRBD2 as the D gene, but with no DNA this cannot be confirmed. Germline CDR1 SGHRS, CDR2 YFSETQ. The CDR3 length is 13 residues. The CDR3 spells CASKLGGYNEQFF. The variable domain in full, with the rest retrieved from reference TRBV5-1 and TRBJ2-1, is KAGVTQTPRYLIKTRGQQVTLSCSPISGHRSVSWYQQTPGQGLQFLFEYFSETQRNKGNFPGRFSGRQFSNSRSEMNVSTLELGDSALYLCASKLGGYNEQFFGPGTRLTVL.

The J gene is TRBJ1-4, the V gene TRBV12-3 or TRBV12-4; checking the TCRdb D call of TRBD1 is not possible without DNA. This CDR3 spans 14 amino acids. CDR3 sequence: CASSPTGKYEKLFF.

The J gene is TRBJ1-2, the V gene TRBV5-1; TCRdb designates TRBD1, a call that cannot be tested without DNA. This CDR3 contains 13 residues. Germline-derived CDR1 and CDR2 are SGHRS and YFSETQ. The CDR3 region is CASSAGQGSGYTF.

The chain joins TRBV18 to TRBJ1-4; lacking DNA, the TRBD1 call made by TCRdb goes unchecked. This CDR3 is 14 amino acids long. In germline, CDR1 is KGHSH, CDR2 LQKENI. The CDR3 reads CASSPGDSLRKLFF.

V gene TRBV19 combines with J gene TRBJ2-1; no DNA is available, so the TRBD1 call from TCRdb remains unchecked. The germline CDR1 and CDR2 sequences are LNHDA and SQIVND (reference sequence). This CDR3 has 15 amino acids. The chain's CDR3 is CASSIAAWGGNEQFF.

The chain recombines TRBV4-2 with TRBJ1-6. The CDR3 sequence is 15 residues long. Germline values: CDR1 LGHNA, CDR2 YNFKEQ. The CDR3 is CASSQEVGGNSPLHF.

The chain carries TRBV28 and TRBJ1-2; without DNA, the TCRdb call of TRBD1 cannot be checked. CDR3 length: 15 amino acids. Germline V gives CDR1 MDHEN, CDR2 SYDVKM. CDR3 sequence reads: CASSFPNLNQGGYTF.

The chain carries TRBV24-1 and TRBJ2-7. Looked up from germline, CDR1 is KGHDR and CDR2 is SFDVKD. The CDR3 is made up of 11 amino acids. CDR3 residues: CATSSGYEQYF.

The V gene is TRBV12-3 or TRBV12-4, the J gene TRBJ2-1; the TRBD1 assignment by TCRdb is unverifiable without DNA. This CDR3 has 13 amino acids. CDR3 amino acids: CASSPSRTNEQFF.

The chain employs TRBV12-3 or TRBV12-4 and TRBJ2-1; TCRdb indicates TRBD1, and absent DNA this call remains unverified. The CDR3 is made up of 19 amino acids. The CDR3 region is CASSLGRGDTRYSYNEQFF.

The CDR3 sequence is CASSLATGGQGKYEQYF. The V call is TRBV5-4, the J call TRBJ2-7; TCRdb calls TRBD1, which cannot be checked without DNA. CDR3 size: 17 residues. The germline gives CDR1 SGHNT, CDR2 YYREEE (reference sequence).

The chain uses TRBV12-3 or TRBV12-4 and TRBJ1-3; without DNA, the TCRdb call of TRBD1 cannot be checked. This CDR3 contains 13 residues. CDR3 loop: CASSGSGGNTIYF.

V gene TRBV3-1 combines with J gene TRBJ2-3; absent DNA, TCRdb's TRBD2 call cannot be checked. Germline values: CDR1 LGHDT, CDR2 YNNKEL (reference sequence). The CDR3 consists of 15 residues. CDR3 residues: CASSLLASSTDTQYF.

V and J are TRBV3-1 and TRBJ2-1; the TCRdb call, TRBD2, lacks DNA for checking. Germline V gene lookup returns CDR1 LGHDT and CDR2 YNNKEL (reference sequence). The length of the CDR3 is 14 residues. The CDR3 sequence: CASSQSGSANEQFF.

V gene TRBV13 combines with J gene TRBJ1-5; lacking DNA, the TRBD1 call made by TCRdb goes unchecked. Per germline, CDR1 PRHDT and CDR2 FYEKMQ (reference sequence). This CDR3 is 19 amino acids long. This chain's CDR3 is CASSLVGTGPGLSNQPQHF.